The 32 T cell receptor beta chains in this list originate from one sample, sequenced in a study of cytomegalovirus exposure and HLA in healthy donors. Clones were sequenced by immunoSEQ multiplex PCR, and TCRdb holds only the in-frame ones, with some missing. The top ten clones hold less than 1.5% of a sample with around 190,000 clones, about 81% of them seen once. Sequences were obtained from PBMCs. The receptors derive from a woman in her thirties in good health and CMV-seronegative.

CDR3 coding DNA: TGTGCCAGCACCGCCAGACTAATTGATGAGCAGTTCTTC. Protein sequence: CASTARLIDEQFF. The V and J genes are TRBV6-1 and TRBJ2-1, with D tentatively TRBD2 (5 bases). The germline V and J ends were trimmed by 7 bases and 8 bases, with 15 bases remaining between them. Germline CDR1 and CDR2: MNHNS and SASEGT. This CDR3 has 13 amino acids.

This clone was seen a single time. The chain has TRBV21-1 and TRBJ2-1; the D call TRBD2 from the table was never checked on the DNA. TRBV21-1 is given as a pseudogene. The CDR3 covers 18 residues. As DNA, the CDR3 is TGTGCCAGCAGCATCAGGCTAGCGGGACTACTCCACTACAATGAGCAGTTCTTC. Translated: CASSIRLAGLLHYNEQFF.

This chain uses TRBV5-1 with TRBJ1-6; TRBD1 matches 7 bases. The CDR3 sequence is 17 residues long. V trimming: 0 bases; J trimming: 7 bases; junction bases outside the gene matches: 10. CDR1 SGHRS and CDR2 YFSETQ come from the germline V gene. The DNA for the CDR3 is TGCGCCAGCAGCTTGGGTCGACAGGGCTTAGGAAATTCACCCCTCCACTTT. It specifies CASSLGRQGLGNSPLHF.

The V gene is TRBV4-1, the J gene TRBJ1-5; D remains ambiguous. CDR1 MGHRA and CDR2 YSYEKL come from the germline V gene. CDR3 length: 13 amino acids. V gave up 1 base and J gave up 7 bases, with 8 bases separating them. CDR3 DNA sequence: TGCGCCAGCAGCCAAGCCCCCCTACAGCCCCAGCATTTT. Protein sequence: CASSQAPLQPQHF.

J is TRBJ1-2 and V is TRBV6-6, with D maybe TRBD1 (5 bases). From germline, CDR1 is MNHNY and CDR2 SVGAGI (reference sequence). Trimming took off 6 bases at V and 2 bases at J, with 16 bases between the two ends. This CDR3 is 15 amino acids long. The CDR3 spells CASRGLDMTNYGYTF. The CDR3 DNA sequence: TGTGCCAGCAGGGGACTGGACATGACGAACTATGGCTACACCTTC.

This sequence joins TRBV2 and TRBJ2-3; D is undetermined. The germline gives CDR1 SNHLY, CDR2 FYNNEI. Deletions cut 2 bases from V and 5 bases from J, with 11 bases between. This CDR3 is 14 amino acids long. The CDR3 nucleotides read TGTGCCAGCAGTGAAAATCCGGAGTTAGATACGCAGTATTTT. Translating it yields CASSENPELDTQYF.

The chain recombines TRBV7-2 with TRBJ1-2, with D perhaps TRBD1 (5 bases). CDR3 length: 14 residues. The V gene lost 5 bases and the J gene lost 3 bases, with 13 bases spanning the gap. Germline CDR1 is SGHTA and CDR2 is FQGNSA. The CDR3 region is CASSRTTGDYGYTF. The DNA for the CDR3 is TGTGCCAGCAGCCGTACAACAGGAGACTATGGCTACACCTTC.

The chain links TRBV4-1 to TRBJ2-5; 11 bases fit TRBD2. The CDR3 consists of 17 residues. The germline CDR1 and CDR2 sequences are MGHRA and YSYEKL. The ends lost 2 bases at V and 0 bases at J; junction bases unmatched: 5. CDR3 sequence reads: CASSQQGSGGDQETQYF. For the CDR3, the DNA is TGCGCCAGCAGCCAACAAGGTAGCGGGGGGGACCAAGAGACCCAGTACTTC.

This chain uses TRBV10-3 with TRBJ2-1, with 10 nucleotides matching TRBD2. Trimming removed 1 base from V and 10 bases from J; junction bases left unmatched: 10. The CDR3 runs 16 residues. In germline, CDR1 is ENHRY, CDR2 SYGVKD. CDR3: CAISEFPSGSGAEQFF. The CDR3 DNA is TGTGCCATCAGTGAGTTTCCTAGCGGGAGTGGGGCAGAGCAGTTCTTC.

CDR3 sequence: CASSLSSGNTIYF. The CDR3 DNA reads TGTGCCAGCAGCTTGAGCTCTGGAAACACCATATATTTT. This chain links TRBV7-3 with TRBJ1-3; D call uncertain. Per germline, CDR1 SGHTA and CDR2 FQGTGA. V was pared by 3 bases and J by 0 bases, with 3 bases between. CDR3 length equals 13 residues.

This clone turned up a few times. The V call is TRBV6-1, the J call TRBJ1-2; D remains unclear. The germline V gene has CDR1 MNHNS and CDR2 SASEGT. CDR3 length equals 12 residues. Trimming took off 1 base at V and 8 bases at J, with 8 bases between the two ends. CDR3 nucleotides: TGTGCCAGCAGTGAAGTCCCGGGGGGCTACACCTTC. The encoded protein is CASSEVPGGYTF.

The chain couples TRBV12-5 to TRBJ2-1; D is perhaps TRBD1 (6 bases). The V gene's germline CDR1 is LGHNT and CDR2 FRNRAP. There are 20 residues in the CDR3. V shed 1 base and J shed 3 bases, with 25 bases lying between them. The CDR3 reads CASGLAKNRVGPESYNEQFF. The CDR3 region has the DNA TGTGCTAGTGGTTTGGCGAAAAACAGGGTCGGCCCCGAAAGCTACAATGAGCAGTTCTTC.

The chain is built from TRBV30 and TRBJ1-6; unclear D gene. Germline V CDR1 and CDR2: GTSNPN, SVGIG (reference sequence). V was clipped by 4 bases and J by 14 bases, with 12 bases between them. This CDR3 has 11 amino acids. The CDR3 DNA follows: TGTGCCTGGATGACGGGAGGAGCCCTCCACTTT. Amino acids: CAWMTGGALHF.

This chain joins TRBV30 and TRBJ1-4; tentatively, D is TRBD1 (5 bases). This CDR3 spans 15 amino acids. Trimming pared 3 bases from V and 6 bases from J, leaving 17 bases between. In germline, CDR1 is GTSNPN, CDR2 SVGIG (reference sequence). CDR3 loop: CAWRSDSDWDEKLFF. CDR3 coding DNA: TGTGCCTGGAGGTCTGACAGTGACTGGGATGAAAAACTGTTTTTT.

The chain employs TRBV10-1 and TRBJ1-1, with 7 bases identical to TRBD1. V lost 6 bases to trimming and J lost 0 bases; unmatched junction nucleotides: 4. The CDR3 length is 14 residues. Germline loops: CDR1 WNHNN, CDR2 SYGVQD (reference sequence). The CDR3 nucleotides are TGCGCCAGCAGACCAGGGGGACTGAACACTGAAGCTTTCTTT. Protein sequence: CASRPGGLNTEAFF.

This chain links TRBV11-2 with TRBJ2-1, with TRBD2 matching over 15 bases. The CDR3 is made up of 16 amino acids. Looked up from germline, CDR1 is SGHAT and CDR2 is FQNNGV. The V gene end was trimmed by 5 bases and the J gene end by 7 bases; junction bases not matched to a gene: 6. The CDR3 region is CASSPGLAGGKNEQFF. The CDR3 coding sequence is TGTGCCAGCAGCCCGGGACTAGCGGGAGGCAAGAATGAGCAGTTCTTC.

The rearrangement links TRBV6-1 to TRBJ1-5, with 7 bases that match TRBD1. The CDR3 is 15 amino acids. The V segment lost 4 bases and the J segment 3 bases; nucleotides outside the gene matches: 6. Germline-derived CDR1 and CDR2 are MNHNS and SASEGT. The DNA for the CDR3 is TGTGCCAGCAGTGGGGGACAGCTCCCCAATCAGCCCCAGCATTTT. The encoded protein is CASSGGQLPNQPQHF.

V is TRBV11-3 and J is TRBJ2-3, with 8 bases aligning to TRBD1. Trimming cost V 5 bases and J 1 base; bases outside gene matches: 5. Germline V gene lookup returns CDR1 SGHNT and CDR2 YENEEA. The CDR3 consists of 15 residues. The CDR3 DNA follows: TGTGCCAGCAGCCCTGGACAGGGCGGCACAGATACGCAGTATTTT. This sequence encodes CASSPGQGGTDTQYF.

CDR3 sequence: CASSQAGTLNPYEQYF. CDR3 coding DNA: TGTGCCAGTAGTCAGGCAGGGACACTAAATCCCTACGAGCAGTACTTC. V is TRBV19 and J is TRBJ2-7, with a possible D match to TRBD1 (6 bases). V gave up 5 bases and J gave up 2 bases, with 19 bases separating them. The CDR3 loop spans 16 amino acids. Germline V gene sequence: CDR1 LNHDA, CDR2 SQIVND (reference sequence).

This clone was counted many times. J is TRBJ1-2 and V is TRBV27; D is unresolved. The CDR3 length is 15 residues. V lost 6 bases to trimming and J lost 0 bases, with 14 bases between them. Germline V CDR1 and CDR2: MNHEY, SMNVEV (reference sequence). The CDR3 DNA sequence: TGTGCCAGCAGGAGCGACGGAACTGCTAACTATGGCTACACCTTC. Encoded protein: CASRSDGTANYGYTF.

This chain connects TRBV6-1 to TRBJ2-1; D unresolved. Germline lookup yields CDR1 MNHNS and CDR2 SASEGT. This CDR3 region has 12 residues. V lost 2 bases and J 7 bases, leaving 6 bases between the germline ends. The CDR3 sequence: CASSELLNEQFF. The CDR3 DNA reads TGTGCCAGCAGTGAACTACTAAATGAGCAGTTCTTC.

The J gene is TRBJ1-2, the V gene TRBV9, with D maybe TRBD1 (5 bases). The CDR3 contains 13 residues. V was cut by 4 bases and J by 3 bases, with 10 bases left in between. Per germline, CDR1 SGDLS and CDR2 YYNGEE. CDR3 sequence reads: CASSPTTDYGYTF. In DNA, the CDR3 is TGTGCCAGCAGCCCAACGACAGACTATGGCTACACCTTC. Full variable domain (remainder filled in from reference TRBV9 and TRBJ1-2): DSGVTQTPKHLITATGQRVTLRCSPRSGDLSVYWYQQSLDQGLQFLIQYYNGEERAKGNILERFSAQQFPDLHSELNLSSLELGDSALYFCASSPTTDYGYTFGSGTRLTVV.

CDR3 bases: TGTGCCAGCAGCCGGGACAGGGAAAATCAGCCCCAGCATTTT. Translation gives CASSRDRENQPQHF. The rearrangement uses TRBV5-6 and TRBJ1-5; TRBD1 agrees at 9 bases. The ends lost 4 bases at V and 4 bases at J; junction bases unmatched: 3. The CDR3 contains 14 residues. Germline V gene sequence: CDR1 SGHDT, CDR2 YYEEEE.

This chain links TRBV27 with TRBJ2-1; D possibly corresponds to TRBD1 (5 bases). The V and J ends lost 6 bases and 0 bases respectively, with 9 bases between them. Germline loops: CDR1 MNHEY, CDR2 SMNVEV (reference sequence). This CDR3 is built from 14 residues. This chain's CDR3 is CASSRADSYNEQFF. CDR3 sequence (DNA): TGTGCCAGCAGCAGGGCTGACTCCTACAATGAGCAGTTCTTC.

This chain joins TRBV6-6 and TRBJ2-1; 7 bases match TRBD1. The CDR3 sequence is 13 residues long. The germline gives CDR1 MNHNY, CDR2 SVGAGI (reference sequence). The V segment lost 2 bases and the J segment 8 bases; nucleotides outside the gene matches: 3. DNA for the CDR3: TGTGCCAGCAGTTACAGGGGGCAGGATGAGCAGTTCTTC. It translates to CASSYRGQDEQFF.

The chain carries TRBV5-5 and TRBJ1-6; the D is unclear. The V gene lost 4 bases and the J gene lost 16 bases, with 15 bases spanning the gap. Germline loops: CDR1 SGHKS, CDR2 YYEKEE (reference sequence). The CDR3 covers 12 residues. Here the CDR3 reads CASSSDPGALHF. The CDR3, as DNA: TGTGCCAGCAGCAGCGACCCGGGAGCTCTCCACTTT.

The V call is TRBV9, the J call TRBJ2-1; a weak D match, TRBD2 (5 bases). V shed 3 bases and J shed 8 bases, with 18 bases lying between them. The CDR3 extends over 15 amino acids. Germline V gene data show CDR1 as SGDLS and CDR2 as YYNGEE. The CDR3 spells CASSGKTPTRDEQFF. CDR3 nucleotides: TGTGCCAGCAGCGGAAAAACTCCCACTAGGGATGAGCAGTTCTTC.

CDR3 residues: CASSLGQGHYGYTF. The CDR3 DNA sequence: TGTGCCAGCAGCTTGGGACAGGGCCACTATGGCTACACCTTC. V is TRBV5-6 and J is TRBJ1-2, with 7 nucleotides matching TRBD1. Losses at the gene ends were 0 bases for V and 3 bases for J; bases not matched to a gene: 2. CDR3 length: 14 amino acids. The V gene's germline CDR1 is SGHDT and CDR2 YYEEEE.

The chain employs TRBV30 and TRBJ2-7; no clear D gene. Germline V gene sequence: CDR1 GTSNPN, CDR2 SVGIG (reference sequence). V was shortened by 1 base and J by 7 bases, with 11 bases between the two germline ends. CDR3 length equals 12 residues. CDR3 in DNA: TGTGCCTGGAGTGATGACACTTGGGAGCAGTACTTC. Translating gives CAWSDDTWEQYF.

The J gene is TRBJ2-1, the V gene TRBV6-1, with D tentatively TRBD2 (6 bases). The CDR3 contains 14 residues. Germline assignment: CDR1 MNHNS and CDR2 SASEGT. The V end was cut by 6 bases, the J end by 6 bases, with 15 bases between. CDR3 DNA: TGTGCCAGCAGGGGGGGTTTAGGGCCCAATGAGCAGTTCTTC. Its protein product is CASRGGLGPNEQFF.

The chain has TRBV27 and TRBJ1-5; maybe TRBD1 (6 bases). Trimming shortened V by 4 bases and J by 7 bases, and 17 bases separated the two germline ends. The CDR3 has 15 residues. Germline V lookup: CDR1 MNHEY, CDR2 SMNVEV (reference sequence). This chain's CDR3 is CASSSAQGFLQPQHF. As DNA, the CDR3 is TGTGCCAGCAGTTCTGCCCAGGGGTTTCTACAGCCCCAGCATTTT.

This clone was found once. The V call is TRBV11-2, the J call TRBJ1-1; 7 bases map to TRBD1. The junction had 2 bases not matched to a gene; V was cut back by 0 bases and J by 1 base. CDR3 length: 15 residues. Per the germline V gene, CDR1 is SGHAT and CDR2 is FQNNGV. CDR3 region: CASSLDRDRNTEAFF. The DNA of the CDR3 is TGTGCCAGCAGCTTAGACCGGGACAGGAACACTGAAGCTTTCTTT.